This TCR beta chain was sequenced during a study of blood T cell repertoires in COVID-19. Study-level background: From the United States, Italy and Spain came samples of acute and convalescent COVID-19.

This table comes from immunoSEQ multiplex PCR, and its TCRdb copy is limited to in-frame clones, with some not included. The table has around 120,000 clones, around 87% seen once. Germline lookup yields CDR1 ENHRY and CDR2 SYGVKD. The CDR3 totals 17 residues. V lost 4 bases to trimming and J lost 8 bases; unmatched junction nucleotides: 14. The genes are TRBV10-3 and TRBJ2-1, with 10 bases lining up with TRBD1. This receptor was taken from a woman aged 70-85 years with acute or convalescent COVID-19. The sequenced material came from peripheral blood. CDR3 loop: CAISGTHGQGGFYEQFF. CDR3 DNA: TGTGCCATCAGTGGTACCCACGGACAGGGGGGTTTCTATGAGCAGTTCTTC.